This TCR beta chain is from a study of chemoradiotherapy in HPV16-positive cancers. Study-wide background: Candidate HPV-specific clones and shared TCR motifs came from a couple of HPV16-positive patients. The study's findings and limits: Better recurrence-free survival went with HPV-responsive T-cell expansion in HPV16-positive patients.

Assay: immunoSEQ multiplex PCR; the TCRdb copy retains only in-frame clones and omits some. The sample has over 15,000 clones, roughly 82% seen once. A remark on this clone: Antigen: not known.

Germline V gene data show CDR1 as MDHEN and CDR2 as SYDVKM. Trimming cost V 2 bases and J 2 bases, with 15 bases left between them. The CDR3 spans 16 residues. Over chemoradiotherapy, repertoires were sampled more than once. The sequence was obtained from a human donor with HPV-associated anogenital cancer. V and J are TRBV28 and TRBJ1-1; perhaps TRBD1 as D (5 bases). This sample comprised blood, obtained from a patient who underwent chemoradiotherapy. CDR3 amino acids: CASSLGAGSGNTEAFF. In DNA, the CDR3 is TGTGCCAGCAGTTTAGGGGCTGGGAGCGGAAACACTGAAGCTTTCTTT.